These 27 T cell receptor beta chains came from one sample sequenced in a study of shared clonotypes between healthy human individuals. Only in-frame clones appear in the TCRdb table, and some are missing; sequencing was by immunoSEQ multiplex PCR. The sample carries roughly 640,000 clones, roughly 70% recorded once. Specimen: memory CD4+ T cells sorted from blood. Sample subset: CD45RA-negative fraction. The receptors come from a young woman in good health.

Remarks on this clone: At the DNA level, this CDR3 is encoded by other sequences in the same sample as well. The chain carries TRBV28 and TRBJ2-7, with unresolved D. Germline CDR1 and CDR2: MDHEN and SYDVKM. V was shortened by 4 bases and J by 4 bases, with 8 bases between the two germline ends. The CDR3 totals 12 residues. CDR3 DNA: TGTGCCAGCAGTTCCGCGCGATACGAGCAGTACTTC. Residues: CASSSARYEQYF.

Concerning this clone itself: Within the sample, other DNA sequences also encode this same CDR3. J is TRBJ2-7 and V is TRBV7-9; D call uncertain. The CDR3 covers 12 residues. V was cut by 3 bases and J by 3 bases, with 6 bases left in between. Germline V gives CDR1 SEHNR, CDR2 FQNEAQ (reference sequence). DNA of the CDR3: TGTGCCAGCAGCTTTACTGGCTACGAGCAGTACTTC. It yields the protein CASSFTGYEQYF.

This clone was found a few times. Other DNA variants within this sample encode the same CDR3. This sequence joins TRBV7-2 and TRBJ2-7; D gene uncertain. Germline V CDR1 and CDR2: SGHTA, FQGNSA. V lost 1 base and J 0 bases, leaving 10 bases between the germline ends. CDR3 length: 15 amino acids. CDR3 DNA: TGTGCCAGCAGCTTAGTTTCCGGAGACTCCTACGAGCAGTACTTC. Amino acid sequence: CASSLVSGDSYEQYF.

On this clone: Within the sample, other DNA sequences also encode this same CDR3. This sequence joins TRBV4-2 and TRBJ1-2, with 8 bases matching TRBD1. The CDR3 has 17 amino acids. CDR1 and CDR2 (germline): LGHNA, YNFKEQ. After removal of 4 bases from V and 10 bases from J, the junction contained 20 bases not matched to a gene. CDR3 sequence reads: CASSRQIEGQGASDYTF. CDR3 bases: TGTGCCAGCAGCCGCCAGATCGAAGGGCAGGGGGCCTCGGACTACACCTTC.

This clone was recorded a few times. This rearrangement joins TRBV28 to TRBJ2-7; a weak D match, TRBD2 (7 bases). The CDR3 is 15 residues long. Between the trimmed V and J ends, which lost 7 bases and 1 base, there was a span of 17 bases. Germline V gives CDR1 MDHEN, CDR2 SYDVKM. The CDR3 protein is CASKGGQTGSYEQYF. CDR3 bases: TGTGCCAGCAAGGGGGGGCAAACAGGGTCCTACGAGCAGTACTTC.

Notes on this clone: The sample carries other DNA sequences with the same CDR3. The chain links TRBV7-8 to TRBJ1-2; 10 bases are shared with TRBD1. Trimming at V came to 1 base and at J to 5 bases, leaving 1 base not matched to a gene. This CDR3 spans 14 amino acids. The germline gives CDR1 SGHVS, CDR2 FQNEAQ. CDR3 in amino acids: CASSLVGQGYGYTF. CDR3 bases: TGTGCCAGCAGCTTAGTGGGACAGGGGTATGGCTACACCTTC.

The CDR3 sequence: CASSDGIGQGAYGYTF. CDR3 DNA sequence: TGTGCCAGCAGCGACGGGATTGGACAGGGGGCATACGGCTACACCTTC. V and J are TRBV14 and TRBJ1-2, with 11 bases that match TRBD1. The ends lost 5 bases at V and 8 bases at J; junction bases unmatched: 13. The CDR3 is 16 residues long. CDR1 is SGHDN, CDR2 FVKESK, per germline.

The chain recombines TRBV16 with TRBJ2-7; maybe TRBD2 (5 bases). Trimming pared 4 bases from V and 0 bases from J, leaving 10 bases between. The V gene's germline CDR1 is KGHSY and CDR2 FQNENV. The CDR3 extends over 14 amino acids. CDR3 nucleotides: TGTGCCAGCAGCCCGGACTCCAGCTCCTACGAGCAGTACTTC. Its protein is CASSPDSSSYEQYF. The full variable domain, completed using reference TRBV16 and TRBJ2-7, is GEEVAQTPKHLVRGEGQKAKLYCAPIKGHSYVFWYQQVLKNEFKFLISFQNENVFDETGMPKERFSAKCLPNSPCSLEIQATKLEDSAVYFCASSPDSSSYEQYFGPGTRLTVT.

This rearrangement joins TRBV5-4 to TRBJ2-7, with 9 bases fitting TRBD2. The V segment lost 3 bases and the J segment 4 bases; nucleotides outside the gene matches: 11. This CDR3 spans 16 amino acids. Germline-derived CDR1 and CDR2 are SGHNT and YYREEE (reference sequence). CDR3 protein: CASSSPISGSKYEQYF. CDR3 DNA: TGTGCCAGCAGCTCCCCGATTAGCGGGAGCAAATACGAGCAGTACTTC.

The V call is TRBV28, the J call TRBJ2-7; 9 nucleotides match TRBD1. The CDR3 sequence is 12 residues long. The germline V gene encodes CDR1 MDHEN and CDR2 SYDVKM. The V and J ends lost 2 bases and 12 bases, in that order; junction bases with no gene match: 5. CDR3 residues: CASSLPGQGLYF. In DNA form, the CDR3 reads TGTGCCAGCAGTTTACCTGGACAGGGGCTGTACTTC.

This chain joins TRBV28 and TRBJ2-1; D might be TRBD2 (6 bases). The CDR3 sequence is 15 residues long. Trimming shortened V by 8 bases and J by 3 bases, and 17 bases separated the two germline ends. Germline V lookup: CDR1 MDHEN, CDR2 SYDVKM. The CDR3 region has the DNA TGTGCCAGCCCCCCGAGAACGGGGGACTACAATGAGCAGTTCTTC. Translation gives CASPPRTGDYNEQFF.

The chain combines TRBV14 with TRBJ2-2, with D possibly being TRBD1 (6 bases). The V and J ends lost 1 base and 5 bases respectively, with 14 bases between them. The germline gives CDR1 SGHDN, CDR2 FVKESK. CDR3 length: 16 amino acids. The CDR3 nucleotides read TGTGCCAGCAGCCAAGTCACAGGGTTTATTACCGGGGAGCTGTTTTTT. The encoded protein is CASSQVTGFITGELFF.

This clone was observed a few times. The V and J genes are TRBV28 and TRBJ1-2, with TRBD1 matching 11 bases. Per the germline V gene, CDR1 is MDHEN and CDR2 is SYDVKM. Trimming cost V 6 bases and J 0 bases; bases outside gene matches: 9. This CDR3 is built from 17 residues. CDR3: CASRRGTGGLANYGYTF. CDR3 in DNA: TGTGCCAGCAGGCGGGGGACAGGGGGTCTAGCTAACTATGGCTACACCTTC.

The chain is built from TRBV19 and TRBJ2-7, with D uncertain. Trimming took off 1 base at V and 1 base at J, with 8 bases between the two ends. The CDR3 is made up of 14 amino acids. The germline CDR1 and CDR2 sequences are LNHDA and SQIVND (reference sequence). In DNA, the CDR3 is TGTGCCAGTAGTATAGCGGGTCAGTCCTACGAGCAGTACTTC. It specifies CASSIAGQSYEQYF.

This clone has only one observation. This chain connects TRBV27 to TRBJ1-3; no clear D. Trimming removed 5 bases at V and 9 bases at J, with 14 bases between. The germline V gene has CDR1 MNHEY and CDR2 SMNVEV (reference sequence). The CDR3 consists of 13 residues. In DNA form, the CDR3 reads TGTGCCAGCAGTCTCGGGCCTCTGGGCACCATATATTTT. Its translation is CASSLGPLGTIYF.

The J gene is TRBJ2-2, the V gene TRBV4-1; D is undetermined. V lost 4 bases to trimming and J lost 6 bases, with 15 bases between them. The CDR3 runs 15 residues. The germline V gene encodes CDR1 MGHRA and CDR2 YSYEKL. CDR3 sequence reads: CASSLFGQEPGELFF. The CDR3 bases are TGCGCCAGCAGCCTATTTGGGCAGGAACCCGGGGAGCTGTTTTTT.

This chain joins TRBV6-1 and TRBJ2-3; 7 bases map to TRBD2. This CDR3 contains 15 residues. Per the germline V gene, CDR1 is MNHNS and CDR2 is SASEGT. The V segment lost 4 bases and the J segment 6 bases; nucleotides outside the gene matches: 10. This CDR3 is CASSGETSQRDTQYF. In DNA, the CDR3 is TGTGCCAGCAGTGGCGAGACTAGCCAAAGGGATACGCAGTATTTT.

The rearrangement uses TRBV6-6 and TRBJ2-1; D ambiguous. Looked up from germline, CDR1 is MNHNY and CDR2 is SVGAGI (reference sequence). Between the trimmed V and J ends, which lost 4 bases and 0 bases, there was a span of 7 bases. The CDR3 is 14 amino acids. In DNA form, the CDR3 reads TGTGCCAGCAGTTCCGTGAGCTCCTACAATGAGCAGTTCTTC. This encodes CASSSVSSYNEQFF.

The chain joins TRBV27 to TRBJ1-3; TRBD1 matches at 8 bases. CDR1 and CDR2 from the germline V gene are MNHEY and SMNVEV (reference sequence). The CDR3 is made up of 18 amino acids. The trim removed 5 bases at V and 0 bases at J, leaving 12 bases unmatched. The chain's CDR3 is CASSPSPDRASSGNTIYF. The CDR3, as DNA: TGTGCCAGCAGTCCATCCCCGGACAGGGCGAGCTCTGGAAACACCATATATTTT.

A few counts support this clone. The chain joins TRBV11-2 to TRBJ2-7; possible D gene TRBD2, 5 bases. V lost 3 bases, J lost 6 bases, and 21 bases lay in between. The CDR3 loop spans 16 amino acids. The germline gives CDR1 SGHAT, CDR2 FQNNGV. Here the CDR3 reads CASSFVRFSGEGEQYF. For the CDR3, the DNA is TGTGCCAGCAGCTTCGTACGTTTTAGTGGTGAGGGCGAGCAGTACTTC.

The chain joins TRBV27 to TRBJ2-2; D is perhaps TRBD1 (5 bases). Trimming removed 3 bases at V and 4 bases at J, with 15 bases between. The germline V gene encodes CDR1 MNHEY and CDR2 SMNVEV (reference sequence). The CDR3 runs to 16 residues. The CDR3, as DNA: TGTGCCAGCAGTTTGGACACCCCTCGTGGCACCGGGGAGCTGTTTTTT. This codes for CASSLDTPRGTGELFF.

This clone has a single count. The rearrangement uses TRBV6-5 and TRBJ1-5, with TRBD1 matching 7 bases. CDR1 and CDR2 (germline): MNHEY, SVGAGI. This CDR3 has 15 residues. J lost 11 bases, V lost 5 bases, and 15 bases had no gene match. CDR3: CASSPGQAQVQSQHF. The CDR3 DNA is TGTGCCAGCAGTCCCGGACAGGCCCAAGTACAGTCCCAGCATTTT.

The rearrangement joins TRBV6-1 to TRBJ2-7; perhaps D is TRBD1 or TRBD2 (7 bases each). The V gene's germline CDR1 is MNHNS and CDR2 SASEGT. Trimming shortened V by 5 bases and J by 0 bases, and 14 bases separated the two germline ends. The CDR3 is 15 residues long. For the CDR3, the DNA is TGTGCCAGCAGTTGGAGCGGGGACAGCTCCTACGAGCAGTACTTC. It encodes CASSWSGDSSYEQYF.

The chain carries TRBV5-1 and TRBJ2-3, with 7 nucleotides matching TRBD1. The CDR3 contains 16 residues. With 3 bases clipped from V and 2 bases from J, the junction kept 9 bases outside the gene matches. CDR1 is SGHRS, CDR2 YFSETQ, per germline. The CDR3 coding sequence is TGCGCCAGCAGCTGGGCTGGGCAGGGGGTCACAGATACGCAGTATTTT. This sequence encodes CASSWAGQGVTDTQYF.

This clone was detected once. The chain recombines TRBV6-5 with TRBJ2-2, with D possibly being TRBD1 or TRBD2 (5 bases each). With 2 bases removed from V and 1 base from J, the gap between germline ends came to 11 bases. The CDR3 extends over 16 amino acids. CDR1 and CDR2 from the germline V gene are MNHEY and SVGAGI. The CDR3 here is CASSYAGGWNTGELFF. In DNA, the CDR3 is TGTGCCAGCAGTTACGCTGGGGGTTGGAACACCGGGGAGCTGTTTTTT.

This chain uses TRBV29-1 with TRBJ2-6; no definite D call. In germline, CDR1 is SQVTM, CDR2 ANQGSEA. The CDR3 spans 13 residues. V lost 1 base, J lost 2 bases, and 3 bases lay in between. The CDR3 reads CSVEGAGANVLTF. CDR3 DNA sequence: TGCAGCGTTGAAGGAGCTGGGGCCAACGTCCTGACTTTC.

This clone was seen a handful of times. The genes are TRBV5-1 and TRBJ2-1, with TRBD2 identical over 8 bases. V trimming: 0 bases; J trimming: 5 bases; junction bases outside the gene matches: 10. Germline CDR1 and CDR2: SGHRS and YFSETQ. The CDR3 has 17 residues. The DNA for the CDR3 is TGCGCCAGCAGCTTGGCCTTTAGGACTAGCCGGGACAATGAGCAGTTCTTC. Encoded protein: CASSLAFRTSRDNEQFF.